This is a list of T cell receptor beta chains from one sample in a study of identical twins. TCRdb fed the 5' RACE reads into MiXCR, producing one record per CDR3 protein. This table has nearly 900,000 distinct CDR3 sequences, approximately 13% appearing once. These data were likewise used in another study, on yellow fever vaccine responses in identical twins.

Sequenced material: PBMCs. These receptors came from a woman aged 18-29 years in good health. Both conserved end residues are part of each CDR3. Each record gives: D gene, CDR3 length, J gene, clone size, V gene, CDR3 protein, CDR3 DNA. D genes are given only for firm matches. For some rows the clone size is stated as once, few or many, or as a class when expanded; others skip it.

d_call: .
cdr3_length: 14
j_call: TRBJ2-6
clone_size: .
v_call: TRBV12-3/TRBV12-4
cdr3_aa: CASSFLPGANVLTF
cdr3_nt: TGTGCCAGCAGTTTTTTGCCTGGGGCCAACGTCCTGACTTTC

d_call: .
cdr3_length: 13
j_call: TRBJ2-1
clone_size: many
v_call: TRBV19
cdr3_aa: CASSRGGADEQFF
cdr3_nt: TGTGCCAGTAGTAGGGGGGGGGCCGATGAGCAGTTCTTC

d_call: .
cdr3_length: 19
j_call: TRBJ2-3
clone_size: few
v_call: TRBV28
cdr3_aa: CASSSWDDRGGGRTDTQYF
cdr3_nt: TGTGCCAGCAGTTCCTGGGACGACAGGGGCGGGGGGCGCACAGATACGCAGTATTTT

d_call: TRBD2
cdr3_length: 19
j_call: TRBJ2-1
clone_size: many
v_call: TRBV7-6
cdr3_aa: CASSLEEATSGGVRNEQFF
cdr3_nt: TGTGCCAGCAGCTTGGAGGAGGCGACTAGCGGGGGGGTGCGCAATGAGCAGTTCTTC

d_call: .
cdr3_length: 12
j_call: TRBJ1-1
clone_size: few
v_call: TRBV29-1
cdr3_aa: CSVVAGYTEAFF
cdr3_nt: TGCAGCGTTGTTGCGGGCTACACTGAAGCTTTCTTT

d_call: .
cdr3_length: 13
j_call: TRBJ2-3
clone_size: .
v_call: TRBV20-1
cdr3_aa: CSAQRRPADTQYF
cdr3_nt: TGCAGTGCTCAACGACGTCCTGCAGATACGCAGTATTTT

d_call: .
cdr3_length: 14
j_call: TRBJ1-2
clone_size: .
v_call: TRBV6-1
cdr3_aa: CASSEAGTRYGYTF
cdr3_nt: TGTGCCAGCAGTGAAGCCGGGACTCGCTATGGCTACACCTTC

d_call: TRBD1
cdr3_length: 14
j_call: TRBJ2-1
clone_size: few
v_call: TRBV5-5
cdr3_aa: CASSLRDRVSGVFF
cdr3_nt: TGTGCCAGCAGCTTGAGGGACAGGGTATCAGGAGTGTTCTTC

d_call: .
cdr3_length: 13
j_call: TRBJ1-5
clone_size: .
v_call: TRBV7-9
cdr3_aa: CASSPVADQPQHF
cdr3_nt: TGTGCCAGCAGCCCTGTGGCGGATCAGCCCCAGCATTTT

d_call: .
cdr3_length: 13
j_call: TRBJ1-4
clone_size: .
v_call: TRBV21-1
cdr3_aa: CATPRGQLEKLFF
cdr3_nt: TGTGCCACCCCTCGAGGACAGCTTGAAAAACTGTTTTTT

d_call: .
cdr3_length: 15
j_call: TRBJ2-3
clone_size: few
v_call: TRBV20-1
cdr3_aa: CSAPVAGRGTDTQYF
cdr3_nt: TGCAGTGCTCCCGTGGCGGGGCGGGGCACAGATACGCAGTATTTT

d_call: TRBD2
cdr3_length: 16
j_call: TRBJ2-5
clone_size: few
v_call: TRBV24-1
cdr3_aa: CATSDSGTRKQETQYF
cdr3_nt: TGTGCCACCAGTGACTCCGGGACTAGAAAGCAAGAGACCCAGTACTTC

d_call: TRBD2
cdr3_length: 16
j_call: TRBJ2-3
clone_size: few
v_call: TRBV4-1
cdr3_aa: CASSQGSGRFTDTQYF
cdr3_nt: TGCGCCAGCAGCCAAGGGAGCGGGAGATTCACAGATACGCAGTATTTT

d_call: TRBD2
cdr3_length: 14
j_call: TRBJ2-5
clone_size: few
v_call: TRBV12-3/TRBV12-4
cdr3_aa: CASSYGSGGETQYF
cdr3_nt: TGTGCCAGCAGTTACGGATCGGGAGGGGAGACCCAGTACTTC

d_call: TRBD2
cdr3_length: 15
j_call: TRBJ2-1
clone_size: few
v_call: TRBV5-5
cdr3_aa: CASSLGTSGTDEQFF
cdr3_nt: TGTGCCAGCAGCTTGGGGACTAGCGGGACGGATGAGCAGTTCTTC

d_call: .
cdr3_length: 17
j_call: TRBJ1-3
clone_size: .
v_call: TRBV11-2
cdr3_aa: CASSSRRQDLTGNTIYF
cdr3_nt: TGTGCCAGCAGCTCCAGAAGACAGGACCTTACTGGAAACACCATATATTTT

d_call: .
cdr3_length: 17
j_call: TRBJ2-2
clone_size: many
v_call: TRBV9
cdr3_aa: CASSVATVRGSTGELFF
cdr3_nt: TGTGCCAGCAGCGTAGCTACTGTGAGAGGGAGCACCGGGGAGCTGTTTTTT

d_call: TRBD1
cdr3_length: 14
j_call: TRBJ2-7
clone_size: .
v_call: TRBV7-8
cdr3_aa: CASSFTGVKYEQYF
cdr3_nt: TGTGCCAGCAGCTTCACAGGGGTGAAGTACGAGCAGTACTTC

d_call: TRBD1
cdr3_length: 13
j_call: TRBJ2-7
clone_size: .
v_call: TRBV7-9
cdr3_aa: CASSLADRAEQYF
cdr3_nt: TGTGCCAGCAGCTTAGCAGACAGGGCCGAGCAGTACTTC

d_call: .
cdr3_length: 16
j_call: TRBJ2-5
clone_size: .
v_call: TRBV29-1
cdr3_aa: CSVYRVFGGRVETQYF
cdr3_nt: TGCAGCGTTTACAGGGTTTTTGGTGGTAGGGTGGAGACCCAGTACTTC

d_call: TRBD1
cdr3_length: 14
j_call: TRBJ1-5
clone_size: few
v_call: TRBV10-3
cdr3_aa: CATETGESNQPQHF
cdr3_nt: TGTGCCACCGAAACAGGGGAGAGCAATCAGCCCCAGCATTTT

d_call: .
cdr3_length: 15
j_call: TRBJ1-4
clone_size: many
v_call: TRBV5-1
cdr3_aa: CASSLRQAQTEKLFF
cdr3_nt: TGCGCCAGCAGCCTCCGACAGGCGCAAACCGAAAAACTGTTTTTT

d_call: .
cdr3_length: 14
j_call: TRBJ2-7
clone_size: .
v_call: TRBV20-1
cdr3_aa: CSARAFYGSHEQYF
cdr3_nt: TGCAGTGCTAGAGCCTTTTATGGCTCCCACGAGCAGTACTTC

d_call: TRBD1
cdr3_length: 14
j_call: TRBJ1-5
clone_size: .
v_call: TRBV29-1
cdr3_aa: CSVAQGNSYQPQHF
cdr3_nt: TGCAGCGTCGCACAGGGGAATAGCTATCAGCCCCAGCATTTT

d_call: .
cdr3_length: 12
j_call: TRBJ1-2
clone_size: few
v_call: TRBV5-6
cdr3_aa: CASSLALGGYTF
cdr3_nt: TGTGCCAGCAGCTTGGCACTAGGAGGCTACACCTTC

d_call: .
cdr3_length: 14
j_call: TRBJ2-3
clone_size: .
v_call: TRBV5-5
cdr3_aa: CASSREGLTDTQYF
cdr3_nt: TGTGCCAGCAGCCGGGAAGGGTTAACAGATACGCAGTATTTT

d_call: .
cdr3_length: 16
j_call: TRBJ2-1
clone_size: few
v_call: TRBV5-1
cdr3_aa: CASSSRLGSSYNEQFF
cdr3_nt: TGCGCCAGCAGCTCCCGCCTAGGGTCGAGCTACAATGAGCAGTTCTTC

d_call: .
cdr3_length: 12
j_call: TRBJ2-1
clone_size: few
v_call: TRBV20-1
cdr3_aa: CSARDRLGEQFF
cdr3_nt: TGCAGTGCTAGAGACAGACTAGGGGAGCAGTTCTTC

d_call: TRBD2
cdr3_length: 16
j_call: TRBJ2-1
clone_size: few
v_call: TRBV20-1
cdr3_aa: CSARTTLAGRLGEQFF
cdr3_nt: TGCAGTGCTAGAACGACCCTAGCCGGGAGGTTGGGTGAGCAGTTCTTC

d_call: TRBD2
cdr3_length: 17
j_call: TRBJ2-1
clone_size: few
v_call: TRBV12-3/TRBV12-4
cdr3_aa: CASSPTRLAGVVYEQFF
cdr3_nt: TGTGCCAGCAGTCCCACCCGACTAGCGGGAGTGGTCTATGAGCAGTTCTTC

d_call: .
cdr3_length: 16
j_call: TRBJ1-5
clone_size: .
v_call: TRBV6-2/TRBV6-3
cdr3_aa: CASSYGRGVSNQPQHF
cdr3_nt: TGTGCCAGCAGTTATGGCAGGGGAGTAAGCAATCAGCCCCAGCATTTT

d_call: TRBD2
cdr3_length: 15
j_call: TRBJ2-1
clone_size: .
v_call: TRBV6-5
cdr3_aa: CASSRFASGRDEQFF
cdr3_nt: TGTGCCAGCAGCCGATTCGCTAGCGGGAGAGATGAGCAGTTCTTC

d_call: TRBD2
cdr3_length: 13
j_call: TRBJ2-1
clone_size: .
v_call: TRBV20-1
cdr3_aa: CSALAGGTNEQFF
cdr3_nt: TGCAGTGCCCTAGCGGGGGGGACAAATGAGCAGTTCTTC

d_call: TRBD2
cdr3_length: 16
j_call: TRBJ2-7
clone_size: few
v_call: TRBV3-1
cdr3_aa: CASSQRGTSGTYEQYF
cdr3_nt: TGTGCCAGCAGCCAAAGAGGGACTAGCGGAACCTACGAGCAGTACTTC

d_call: TRBD2
cdr3_length: 15
j_call: TRBJ2-7
clone_size: few
v_call: TRBV6-5
cdr3_aa: CASSSGTSGSVEQYF
cdr3_nt: TGTGCCAGCAGTTCTGGGACTAGCGGGAGCGTCGAGCAGTACTTC